Listed below are T cell receptor beta chains from one sample, sequenced in a study of OX40 agonist ivuxolimab in advanced cancers. Repertoires were generated with immunoSEQ multiplex PCR, while TCRdb's copy carries only in-frame clones and drops some. The sample lists 25,000 to 30,000 clones; around four fifths were seen once. The sample consisted of CD4+ or CD8+ T cells sorted from blood, taken in a trial of the OX40 agonist ivuxolimab. All receptors come from an adult with an advanced solid tumor such as melanoma, head and neck, liver or kidney cancer. CDR3s include the opening cysteine and the closing phenylalanine or tryptophan. The D gene is left open where the match is weak. A clone size is listed for some rows: how often the clone was seen (once, few, many), or a class if it is expanded.

TRBD1 . 14 TRBJ1-5 TRBV19 CASTRQGPNQPQHF TGTGCCAGTACCAGACAGGGACCCAATCAGCCCCAGCATTTT
. . 16 TRBJ2-3 TRBV7-9 CASSLGAGTSTDTQYF TGTGCCAGCAGCTTAGGGGCGGGTACTAGCACAGATACGCAGTATTTT
. . 11 TRBJ2-1 TRBV4-2 CASSQDGVVLF TGTGCCAGCAGCCAAGATGGGGTAGTCCTCTTC
. few 21 TRBJ2-5 TRBV7-8 CASSLFPPGTGPLAAGETQYF TGTGCCAGCAGCTTATTTCCACCCGGGACAGGGCCACTAGCGGCCGGAGAGACCCAGTACTTC
. . 14 TRBJ2-7 TRBV4-3 CASSQDAPAYEQYF TGCGCCAGCAGCCAAGATGCTCCCGCCTACGAGCAGTACTTC
. . 16 TRBJ2-7 TRBV5-1 CASSFIAGEGFYEQYF TGCGCCAGCAGCTTTATTGCAGGGGAGGGCTTTTACGAGCAGTACTTC
TRBD1 . 12 TRBJ1-1 TRBV5-1 CASSPGGTEAFF TGCGCCAGCAGCCCAGGGGGGACTGAAGCTTTCTTT
TRBD2 . 15 TRBJ2-3 TRBV29-1 CSVDFLAGSTDTQYF TGCAGCGTTGATTTTCTAGCGGGTAGCACAGATACGCAGTATTTT
. once 17 TRBJ2-1 TRBV11-3 CASSLESPRETYNEQFF TGTGCCAGCAGCTTAGAGTCCCCGAGAGAGACTTACAATGAGCAGTTCTTC
TRBD2 . 13 TRBJ2-7 TRBV30 CAWSVMAGVEQYF TGTGCCTGGAGTGTAATGGCGGGAGTCGAGCAGTACTTC
. . 13 TRBJ2-3 TRBV6-6 CASSYGFTDTQYF TGTGCCAGCAGTTACGGGTTCACAGATACGCAGTATTTT
TRBD2 . 13 TRBJ2-5 TRBV6-5 CAILAGVAETQYF TGTGCCATTTTAGCGGGAGTGGCTGAGACCCAGTACTTC
. once 13 TRBJ2-1 TRBV6-5 CASKTTFDDEQFF TGTGCCAGCAAGACAACTTTCGACGATGAGCAGTTCTTC
. . 14 TRBJ2-2 TRBV6-5 CASSPGGYTGELFF TGTGCCAGCAGCCCCGGGGGTTACACCGGGGAGCTGTTTTTT
. . 15 TRBJ2-7 TRBV4-2 CASSQEVGGTYEQYF TGTGCCAGCAGCCAAGAGGTGGGCGGGACCTACGAGCAGTACTTC
. . 13 TRBJ1-5 TRBV4-2 CASRPEGNQPQHF TGTGCCAGCAGACCAGAGGGGAATCAGCCCCAGCATTTT
. . 15 TRBJ2-7 TRBV4-1 CASSQEVGDNYEQYF TGCGCCAGCAGCCAAGAGGTCGGAGACAACTACGAGCAGTACTTC
. . 11 TRBJ1-1 TRBV14 CASSPGTEAFF TGTGCCAGCAGCCCGGGGACTGAAGCTTTCTTT
TRBD1 . 15 TRBJ1-4 TRBV13 CASSSGTGGNEKLFF TGTGCCAGCAGCTCGGGGACAGGGGGTAATGAAAAACTGTTTTTT
. . 15 TRBJ2-7 TRBV4-1 CASSRAPGPSYEQYF TGCGCCAGCAGCCGAGCGCCGGGACCCTCCTACGAGCAGTACTTC
. . 13 TRBJ1-1 TRBV9 CASSVDGGPEAFF TGTGCCAGCAGCGTAGATGGGGGGCCGGAAGCTTTCTTT
TRBD2 . 16 TRBJ2-7 TRBV5-8 CASSLGRGTNPYEQYF TGTGCCAGCAGCTTGGGCCGAGGGACTAATCCTTACGAGCAGTACTTC
TRBD1 . 15 TRBJ1-5 TRBV27 CASQGQGAPRQPQHF TGTGCCAGTCAGGGACAGGGGGCGCCTCGTCAGCCCCAGCATTTT
TRBD1 . 17 TRBJ1-2 TRBV28 CASQGEQGDFRGYGYTF TGTGCCAGCCAAGGGGAACAGGGGGACTTCAGAGGCTATGGCTACACCTTC
TRBD1 once 14 TRBJ1-2 TRBV27 CASGNPGQVIGYTF TGTGCCAGCGGTAACCCGGGACAGGTGATTGGCTACACCTTC